The entry that follows covers one T cell receptor beta chain sequence. Its specificity is not known. Per the original methods: ImmunoSEQ only sent back junction sequences with no quality scores, so filtering was done differently. Sequenced by immunoSEQ multiplex PCR; TCRdb stores in-frame clones only, minus some. V and J calls and clone size are as listed in that table; D and trimming were resolved from the DNA. The sample carries hundreds of thousands of clones, about 98% recorded once. The data were taken from a study of shared clonotypes between healthy human individuals. As for the study in general: Those who served as donors were a couple of women and a few men between the ages of 18 and 49. Study-wide points: Read depth was anticipated to influence clonotype sharing among donors. Sorted-subset sequencing, rarefaction showed, was incomplete despite large depth.

In the naive CD8 group, cells lacked CD45RO and were positively selected for CCR7, so terminally differentiated effector memory CD45RA+ cells were left out. The CDR3 runs to 15 residues. V trimming: 8 bases; J trimming: 5 bases; junction bases outside the gene matches: 15. Germline V gene lookup returns CDR1 GTSNPN and CDR2 SVGIG (reference sequence). Sequenced input: naive CD8+ T cells sorted from blood. The chain is built from TRBV30 and TRBJ2-7; 10 nucleotides agree with TRBD1. This clonotype was obtained from a man aged 30 to 45 in good health. The CDR3 loop reads CARVDRDRGRDEQYF. As DNA, the CDR3 is TGTGCCCGAGTAGACCGGGACAGGGGAAGGGACGAGCAGTACTTC.